The 18 T cell receptor beta chains reported below all come from one sample, sequenced in a study of blood T cell repertoires in COVID-19. Sequencing was performed with immunoSEQ multiplex PCR; in TCRdb, only in-frame clones are kept and a portion is missing. The repertoire holds about 140,000 clones, 60% to 85% seen once, with just under 2% in the top ten. Sequenced sample: peripheral blood. The receptors stem from an older woman with acute or convalescent COVID-19.

V and J are TRBV3-1 (or the pseudogene TRBV3-2) and TRBJ1-5, with D unclear. This CDR3 is built from 13 residues. From germline, CDR1 is LGHDT and CDR2 YNNKEL (reference sequence). V lost 3 bases and J 6 bases, leaving 9 bases between the germline ends. The CDR3 DNA follows: TGTGCCAGCAGCCAGGCTGAGGGTCAGCCCCAGCATTTT. Its protein is CASSQAEGQPQHF.

The chain employs TRBV7-8 and TRBJ2-5; 16 positions match TRBD2. The V gene end was trimmed by 4 bases and the J gene end by 5 bases; junction bases not matched to a gene: 7. CDR1 and CDR2 (germline): SGHVS, FQNEAQ. The length of the CDR3 is 17 residues. The CDR3 coding sequence is TGTGCCAGCAGCTCTGGGACTAGCGGGAGGGCCCGGGAGACCCAGTACTTC. This codes for CASSSGTSGRARETQYF.

The gene calls are TRBV3-1 (or the pseudogene TRBV3-2) and TRBJ1-6; D is uncertain. The germline CDR1 and CDR2 sequences are LGHDT and YNNKEL (reference sequence). With 0 bases removed from V and 2 bases from J, the gap between germline ends came to 11 bases. This CDR3 is built from 17 residues. DNA of the CDR3: TGTGCCAGCAGCCAAGATTCCCGAACGGCCTATAATTCACCCCTCCACTTT. This gives the protein CASSQDSRTAYNSPLHF.

This clone was seen a few times. The chain links TRBV5-1 to TRBJ2-2; 10 nucleotides agree with TRBD1. Losses at the gene ends were 2 bases for V and 5 bases for J; bases not matched to a gene: 3. CDR1 SGHRS and CDR2 YFSETQ come from the germline V gene. The CDR3 has 15 amino acids. The CDR3 loop reads CASSFDRGRTGELFF. The CDR3 bases are TGCGCCAGCAGCTTTGACAGGGGGCGGACCGGGGAGCTGTTTTTT.

The J gene is TRBJ2-7, the V gene TRBV5-1, with D unclear. V was shortened by 4 bases and J by 0 bases, with 14 bases between the two germline ends. The CDR3 has 15 amino acids. The V gene's germline CDR1 is SGHRS and CDR2 YFSETQ. The CDR3 reads CASSHNGQASYEQYF. DNA of the CDR3: TGCGCCAGCAGCCATAATGGGCAGGCCTCCTACGAGCAGTACTTC. Combining the CDR3 with reference TRBV5-1 and TRBJ2-7 gives the whole variable domain KAGVTQTPRYLIKTRGQQVTLSCSPISGHRSVSWYQQTPGQGLQFLFEYFSETQRNKGNFPGRFSGRQFSNSRSEMNVSTLELGDSALYLCASSHNGQASYEQYFGPGTRLTVT.

This chain connects TRBV12-5 to TRBJ2-7; D is perhaps TRBD1 (6 bases). Germline CDR1 is LGHNT and CDR2 is FRNRAP. CDR3 length equals 15 residues. Trimming took 3 bases from V and 3 from J, leaving 15 bases between them. The CDR3 spells CASGLSQGRFYEQYF. CDR3 DNA: TGTGCTAGTGGTTTATCACAGGGTCGGTTCTACGAGCAGTACTTC.

The rearrangement links TRBV9 to TRBJ2-3; 11 nucleotides agree with TRBD2. J gave up 5 bases and V 4 bases, and 6 bases lay outside the gene matches. Germline V CDR1 and CDR2: SGDLS, YYNGEE. This CDR3 contains 15 residues. Here the CDR3 reads CASSTQTSGKDTQYF. The CDR3 coding sequence is TGTGCCAGCAGCACCCAGACTAGCGGGAAAGATACGCAGTATTTT.

A single count supports this clone. The chain recombines TRBV7-9 with TRBJ2-7, with D perhaps TRBD2 (5 bases). Germline assignment: CDR1 SEHNR and CDR2 FQNEAQ (reference sequence). Trimming removed 6 bases from V and 0 bases from J, with 9 bases in between. This CDR3 region has 13 residues. CDR3 loop: CASSPGDSYEQYF. For the CDR3, the DNA is TGTGCCAGCAGTCCCGGGGACTCCTACGAGCAGTACTTC.

The chain has TRBV7-2 and TRBJ2-7, with unresolved D. The V end was cut by 1 base, the J end by 4 bases, with 14 bases between. This CDR3 spans 15 amino acids. Per germline, CDR1 SGHTA and CDR2 FQGNSA. CDR3 DNA: TGTGCCAGCAGCTTAGGATTGCTAAGCTCTTACGAGCAGTACTTC. This gives the protein CASSLGLLSSYEQYF.

This chain uses TRBV7-6 with TRBJ1-1; D gene uncertain. The germline V gene has CDR1 SGHVS and CDR2 FNYEAQ. Trimming took 0 bases from V and 2 from J, leaving 4 bases between them. The CDR3 consists of 13 residues. The CDR3 region is CASSLAQNTEAFF. DNA of the CDR3: TGTGCCAGCAGCTTAGCTCAAAACACTGAAGCTTTCTTT.

J is TRBJ2-7 and V is TRBV5-4, with 7 positions matching TRBD2. The CDR3 contains 15 residues. V gave up 5 bases and J gave up 2 bases; unmatched junction bases: 10. CDR1 and CDR2 (germline): SGHNT, YYREEE (reference sequence). CDR3 DNA sequence: TGTGCCAGCAGTTTTAGACTAGCTGGTCCCTACGAGCAGTACTTC. As protein: CASSFRLAGPYEQYF. Variable domain in full (rest from reference TRBV5-4 and TRBJ2-7): ETGVTQSPTHLIKTRGQQVTLRCSSQSGHNTVSWYQQALGQGPQFIFQYYREEENGRGNFPPRFSGLQFPNYSSELNVNALELDDSALYLCASSFRLAGPYEQYFGPGTRLTVT.

The rearrangement links TRBV5-1 to TRBJ2-3, with 10 bases that match TRBD1. With 4 bases clipped from V and 4 bases from J, the junction kept 6 bases outside the gene matches. CDR3 length equals 15 residues. Germline assignment: CDR1 SGHRS and CDR2 YFSETQ. The CDR3 is CASSLHGTGADTQYF. For the CDR3, the DNA is TGCGCCAGCAGCCTACACGGGACAGGGGCAGATACGCAGTATTTT.

The V and J genes are TRBV28 and TRBJ1-2; tentatively, D is TRBD1 (5 bases). Per the germline V gene, CDR1 is MDHEN and CDR2 is SYDVKM. The CDR3 is 18 amino acids. The V gene lost 1 base and the J gene lost 0 bases, with 18 bases spanning the gap. This CDR3 reads CASSLFVLTDRTNYGYTF. The CDR3 region has the DNA TGTGCCAGCAGTTTATTCGTCCTGACAGACCGAACTAACTATGGCTACACCTTC.

The chain uses TRBV5-6 and TRBJ2-1, with 12 bases fitting TRBD2. Germline trimming cut 5 bases from V and 8 bases from J; bases unmatched to any gene: 8. CDR3 length equals 15 residues. CDR1 is SGHDT, CDR2 YYEEEE, per germline. The CDR3 spells CASRYRTSGVYEQFF. In DNA form, the CDR3 reads TGTGCCAGCAGATACCGGACTAGCGGGGTCTATGAGCAGTTCTTC.

The chain recombines TRBV6-6 with TRBJ2-1; D is uncertain. Trimming shortened V by 2 bases and J by 9 bases, and 8 bases separated the two germline ends. This CDR3 is built from 12 residues. Germline CDR1 and CDR2: MNHNY and SVGAGI (reference sequence). CDR3 protein: CASSYTAGEQFF. In DNA form, the CDR3 reads TGTGCCAGCAGTTACACAGCCGGTGAGCAGTTCTTC.

The V gene is TRBV28, the J gene TRBJ2-5, with D tentatively TRBD1 (5 bases). Germline lookup yields CDR1 MDHEN and CDR2 SYDVKM. V was pared by 6 bases and J by 3 bases, with 20 bases between. The CDR3 totals 16 residues. For the CDR3, the DNA is TGTGCCAGCAGGACCCCTGGAACCAAGGGGAAAGAGACCCAGTACTTC. Its translation is CASRTPGTKGKETQYF.

CDR3 region: CASSWSGGSYEQYF. Written as DNA, the CDR3 is TGTGCCAGCAGTTGGTCGGGAGGGTCCTACGAGCAGTACTTC. The chain couples TRBV28 to TRBJ2-7; 8 bases are shared with TRBD2. The germline V gene encodes CDR1 MDHEN and CDR2 SYDVKM. This CDR3 region has 14 residues. With 4 bases clipped from V and 1 base from J, the junction kept 3 bases outside the gene matches.

This sequence joins TRBV5-1 and TRBJ2-5; maybe TRBD1 (6 bases). V was trimmed by 0 bases and J by 2 bases, leaving 11 bases between them. This CDR3 spans 15 amino acids. Germline CDR1 and CDR2: SGHRS and YFSETQ. The CDR3 nucleotides are TGCGCCAGCAGCTTGGGGGCCGGACAGCAAGAGACCCAGTACTTC. It is translated as CASSLGAGQQETQYF.